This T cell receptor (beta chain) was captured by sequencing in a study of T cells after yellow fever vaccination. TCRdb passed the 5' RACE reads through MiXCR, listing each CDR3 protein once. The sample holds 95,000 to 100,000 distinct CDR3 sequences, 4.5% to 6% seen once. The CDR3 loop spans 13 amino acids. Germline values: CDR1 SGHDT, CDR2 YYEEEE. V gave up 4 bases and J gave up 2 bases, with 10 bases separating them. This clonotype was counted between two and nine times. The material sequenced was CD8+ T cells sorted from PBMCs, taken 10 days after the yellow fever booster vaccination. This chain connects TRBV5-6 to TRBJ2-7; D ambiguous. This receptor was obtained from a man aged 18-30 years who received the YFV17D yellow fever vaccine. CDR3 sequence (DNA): TGTGCCAGCAGCCCAGGTGGTACCTACGAGCAGTACTTC. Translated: CASSPGGTYEQYF. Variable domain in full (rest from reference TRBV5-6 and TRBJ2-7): DAGVTQSPTHLIKTRGQQVTLRCSPKSGHDTVSWYQQALGQGPQFIFQYYEEEERQRGNFPDRFSGHQFPNYSSELNVNALLLGDSALYLCASSPGGTYEQYFGPGTRLTVT.